These T cell receptor beta chains were read from a single sample in a study of blood T cells in healthy people across ages. TCRdb re-analysed the 5' RACE reads in MiXCR, keeping a single row per CDR3 protein. The sample holds about 1.8 million distinct CDR3 sequences; around 50% are singletons and the top ten take around 2.1%. Sample: blood. The receptors derive from a woman in her thirties or forties in good health. CDR3s leave out the opening cysteine and the closing phenylalanine or tryptophan. Expanded clones are given a class, and other clones once, few, many or no size at all.

size	V	CDR3
NA	TRBV6-6	ASRDNQPQH
NA	TRBV9	ASSVGRGVQETQY
NA	TRBV10-3	AISGRIGTATGDEQF
NA	TRBV3-1	ASRLRGQAYNEQF
few	TRBV7-3	ASSLISATGLGANVLT
NA	TRBV9	ASSVGRGLGLAGGFSYNEQF
NA	TRBV7-2	AGSGNRADTQY
NA	TRBV20-1	SAPKHKPRGQETQY
NA	TRBV7-2	ASSLEDSHIAKNIQY
NA	TRBV6-5	ASSPTTVDINEKLF
few	TRBV27	ASSFYRDNDEKLF
few	TRBV20-1	SALLALPEQY
few	TRBV28	ASSSNRELSYNEQF
NA	TRBV2	ASSREAEGTQY
NA	TRBV5-1	ASGLRTGGETDTQY
NA	TRBV12-3/TRBV12-4	ASSLSAGPTDTQY
NA	TRBV29-1	SARSGLGSYEQY
once	TRBV15	ATSRDPGPGQGFRELF
NA	TRBV7-2	ASSHPGQELLGELF
NA	TRBV27	ASSFLDGIEQY
NA	TRBV4-3	ASSQGSDRGPPEAF
few	TRBV4-2	ASSHGGGDYNEQF
NA	TRBV27	ASSRSVATNEKLF
few	TRBV11-2	ASSLVGSASGANVLT
NA	TRBV11-3	ASSLDGFTGELF
many	TRBV5-1	ASSLGTSGQETQY
NA	TRBV6-6	ASSYRGGVGKNIQY
many	TRBV4-3	ASSQGLAGGETQY
NA	TRBV6-1	ASPSPRQGNYGYT
NA	TRBV5-8	ASSGDRDQAYNEQF
NA	TRBV6-2/TRBV6-3	ASSYSPTGDYNEQF
NA	TRBV6-5	ASSDGQILAPLH
NA	TRBV28	ASVGTEYGYT
NA	TRBV5-1	ASSLGQRTGTPDTQY
NA	TRBV29-1	SVTGGGGYGYT
NA	TRBV4-1	ASSQVRINNEQF
NA	TRBV27	ASSSYTLGTDTQY
many	TRBV12-3/TRBV12-4	ASSFVGRTVRNEQF